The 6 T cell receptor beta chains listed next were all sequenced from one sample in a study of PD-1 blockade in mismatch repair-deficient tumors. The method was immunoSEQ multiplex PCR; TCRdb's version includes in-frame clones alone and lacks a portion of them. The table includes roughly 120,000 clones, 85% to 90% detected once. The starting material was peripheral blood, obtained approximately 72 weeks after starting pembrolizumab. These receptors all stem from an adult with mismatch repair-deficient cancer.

CDR3 bases: TGTGCCAGCTCACCACCCAGCGGGAGTATTGAGACCCAGTACTTC. This encodes CASSPPSGSIETQYF. The chain carries TRBV18 and TRBJ2-5; 8 bases are shared with TRBD2. Germline CDR1 KGHSH, CDR2 LQKENI. The CDR3 has 15 amino acids. J lost 5 bases, V lost 0 bases, and 5 bases had no gene match.

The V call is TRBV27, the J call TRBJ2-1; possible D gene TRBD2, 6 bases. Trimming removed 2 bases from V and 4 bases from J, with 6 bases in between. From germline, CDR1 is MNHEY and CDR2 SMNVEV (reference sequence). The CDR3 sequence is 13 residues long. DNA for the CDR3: TGTGCCAGCAGTTTAGGGACTTACAATGAGCAGTTCTTC. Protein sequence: CASSLGTYNEQFF.

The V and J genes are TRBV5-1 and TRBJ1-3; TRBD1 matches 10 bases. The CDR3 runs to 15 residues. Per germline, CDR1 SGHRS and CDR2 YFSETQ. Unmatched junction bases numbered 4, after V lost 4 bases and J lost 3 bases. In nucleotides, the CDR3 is TGCGCCAGCAGCCAGGACAGGGGGTTTGGAAACACCATATATTTT. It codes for CASSQDRGFGNTIYF.

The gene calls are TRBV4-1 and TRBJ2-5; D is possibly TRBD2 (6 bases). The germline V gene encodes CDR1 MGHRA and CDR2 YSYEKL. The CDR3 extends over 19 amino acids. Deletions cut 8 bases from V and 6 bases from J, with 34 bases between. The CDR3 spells CASRGIPDRSGGIEKTQYF. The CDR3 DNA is TGCGCCAGCCGCGGAATTCCGGACCGGAGTGGGGGGATTGAAAAGACCCAGTACTTC.

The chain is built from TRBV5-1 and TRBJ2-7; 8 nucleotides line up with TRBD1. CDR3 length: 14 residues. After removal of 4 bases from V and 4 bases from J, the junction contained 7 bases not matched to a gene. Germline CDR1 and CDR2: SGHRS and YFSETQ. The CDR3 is CASSPPGQVYEQYF. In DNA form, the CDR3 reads TGCGCCAGCAGCCCCCCGGGACAGGTATACGAGCAGTACTTC.

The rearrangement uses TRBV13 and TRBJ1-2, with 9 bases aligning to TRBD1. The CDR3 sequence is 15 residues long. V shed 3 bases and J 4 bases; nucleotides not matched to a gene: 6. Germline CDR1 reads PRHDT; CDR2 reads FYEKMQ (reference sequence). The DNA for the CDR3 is TGTGCCAGCAGCTTTAGGGACAGGGTTGTCTATGGCTACACCTTC. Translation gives CASSFRDRVVYGYTF.